This T cell receptor beta chain was sequenced in a study of vaccination effects on CD4 cells after COVID-19. About the research overall: Vaccination followed sampling of two convalescent patients by 16 days and one week respectively. Study-wide results and limits: New vaccine-induced clones were the main type among post-vaccine spike-reactive clones in convalescents.

CDR3 length: 16 residues. Per the germline V gene, CDR1 is LGHNA and CDR2 is YSLEER. V lost 1 base, J lost 6 bases, and 16 bases lay in between. Sequencing in the ViraFEST assay came after antigen-specific CD4+ T cells had been expanded with viral peptide pools, which were used to stimulate PBMC. After about 10 days in culture, the CD4+ T cells were isolated. The person had a PCR-confirmed SARS-CoV-2 infection during March to December 2020. This clone has a single count. Its target is unknown. TCRdb keeps only in-frame clones here, not all; method: immunoSEQ multiplex PCR. The sample comprises around 46,000 clones, around 70% of which are singletons, and roughly 30% rests with the top ten.

The chain recombines TRBV4-3 with TRBJ2-1; maybe TRBD2 (6 bases). This sequence originates from a human donor who had a prior SARS-CoV-2 infection. The sequencing used CD4+ T cells from PBMCs cultured with a peptide pool, collected before COVID-19 vaccination. CDR3 sequence (DNA): TGCGCCAGCAGCCAAGGGGAGAGGCTAGCGAGCAATGAGCAGTTCTTC. Protein: CASSQGERLASNEQFF.